Shown below are 18 T cell receptor beta chains from a single sample sequenced in a study of blood T cell repertoires in COVID-19. The protocol was immunoSEQ multiplex PCR, while the TCRdb copy is restricted to in-frame clones and leaves out a portion. The table includes 100,000 to 150,000 clones, roughly 84% detected once. Material for sequencing was PBMCs or T cells enriched from blood (not recorded which). These receptors were collected from a woman in her thirties who had recovered from COVID-19.

V and J are TRBV18 and TRBJ1-1; the D is unclear. The CDR3 is made up of 15 amino acids. CDR1 and CDR2 from the germline V gene are KGHSH and LQKENI. V lost 4 bases, J lost 1 base, and 13 bases lay in between. CDR3 sequence reads: CASSRDNTPNTEAFF. DNA for the CDR3: TGTGCCAGCTCACGTGATAACACCCCGAACACTGAAGCTTTCTTT. The entire variable domain, with the rest obtained from reference TRBV18 and TRBJ1-1, is as follows: NAGVMQNPRHLVRRRGQEARLRCSPMKGHSHVYWYRQLPEEGLKFMVYLQKENIIDESGMPKERFSAEFPKEGPSILRIQQVVRGDSAAYFCASSRDNTPNTEAFFGQGTRLTVV.

This clone was seen a few times. The chain has TRBV5-1 and TRBJ2-7, with 9 bases matching TRBD2. Per the germline V gene, CDR1 is SGHRS and CDR2 is YFSETQ. V dropped 4 bases and J dropped 4; count of bases not matched to a gene: 6. This CDR3 has 14 amino acids. The CDR3 DNA reads as TGCGCCAGCAGCACTGGAGGACTAGCGTACGAGCAGTACTTC. It codes for CASSTGGLAYEQYF.

The chain is built from TRBV5-1 and TRBJ1-2; 7 positions agree with TRBD1. V lost 3 bases, J lost 0 bases, and 8 bases stayed unmatched. CDR1 and CDR2 (germline): SGHRS, YFSETQ. This CDR3 has 16 residues. CDR3 region: CASSSTTGQANYGYTF. CDR3 DNA: TGCGCCAGCAGCTCTACTACCGGACAGGCTAACTATGGCTACACCTTC.

This rearrangement joins TRBV4-1 to TRBJ2-2, with 12 bases aligning to TRBD2. Trimming at V came to 0 bases and at J to 0 bases, leaving 2 bases not matched to a gene. There are 18 residues in the CDR3. Germline-derived CDR1 and CDR2 are MGHRA and YSYEKL. The CDR3 coding sequence is TGCGCCAGCAGCCAAGAGTCTAGCGGGAGGGCGAACACCGGGGAGCTGTTTTTT. Translated: CASSQESSGRANTGELFF.

This chain links TRBV5-6 with TRBJ1-5; no reliable D call. The CDR3 is 13 residues long. V was clipped by 0 bases and J by 4 bases, with 5 bases between them. The V gene's germline CDR1 is SGHDT and CDR2 YYEEEE. This chain's CDR3 is CASSLAGNQPQHF. DNA of the CDR3: TGTGCCAGCAGCTTGGCCGGGAATCAGCCCCAGCATTTT.

A few counts support this clone. The rearrangement uses TRBV4-1 and TRBJ2-1; D is perhaps TRBD2 (6 bases). The CDR3 spans 17 residues. V lost 0 bases and J lost 2, with 14 bases in between. Germline V gene data show CDR1 as MGHRA and CDR2 as YSYEKL. The CDR3 sequence is CASSQEYGSRTYNEQFF. The CDR3 DNA is TGCGCCAGCAGCCAAGAATACGGGAGTCGTACCTACAATGAGCAGTTCTTC.

This chain connects TRBV11-3 to TRBJ2-3; possible D gene TRBD2, 6 bases. Looked up from germline, CDR1 is SGHNT and CDR2 is YENEEA. This CDR3 spans 18 amino acids. The V and J ends lost 0 bases and 3 bases respectively, with 19 bases between them. The chain's CDR3 is CASSLEFGGAGTTDTQYF. In DNA, the CDR3 is TGTGCCAGCAGCTTAGAATTCGGCGGGGCAGGGACTACAGATACGCAGTATTTT.

This chain joins TRBV27 and TRBJ1-6; 7 bases are shared with TRBD1. The CDR3 is 14 amino acids. With V trimmed by 5 bases and J by 10 bases, 8 bases remained unmatched. CDR1 and CDR2 (germline): MNHEY, SMNVEV (reference sequence). The CDR3 sequence: CASSPRDRISPLHF. In nucleotides, the CDR3 is TGTGCCAGCAGTCCCCGGGACAGAATCTCACCCCTCCACTTT.

The rearrangement uses TRBV6-8 and TRBJ2-3; 9 bases align to TRBD2. V lost 6 bases to trimming and J lost 6 bases; unmatched junction nucleotides: 4. Germline values: CDR1 MNHGY, CDR2 SAAAGT. The CDR3 covers 13 residues. DNA for the CDR3: TGTGCCAGCAGCTCGAGCGGGAGGGATACGCAGTATTTT. This gives the protein CASSSSGRDTQYF.

This chain connects TRBV5-4 to TRBJ2-5; weak D call: TRBD1 (7 bases). The CDR3 runs 14 residues. Trimming shortened V by 7 bases and J by 3 bases, and 16 bases separated the two germline ends. CDR1 is SGHNT and CDR2 is YYREEE in the germline V gene (reference sequence). CDR3 residues: CASHFGGGKETQYF. CDR3 nucleotides: TGTGCCAGCCACTTTGGAGGGGGCAAAGAGACCCAGTACTTC.

The chain couples TRBV30 to TRBJ2-5, with 8 positions matching TRBD2. Germline CDR1 GTSNPN, CDR2 SVGIG (reference sequence). The J segment lost 2 bases and the V segment lost 3 bases, leaving 5 bases of the junction unmatched. The length of the CDR3 is 14 residues. The CDR3 here is CAWRWTSNQETQYF. The CDR3 nucleotides are TGTGCCTGGAGATGGACTAGCAATCAAGAGACCCAGTACTTC. The full variable domain, rest sourced from reference TRBV30 and TRBJ2-5, is SQTIHQWPATLVQPVGSPLSLECTVEGTSNPNLYWYRQAAGRGLQLLFYSVGIGQISSEVPQNLSASRPQDRQFILSSKKLLLSDSGFYLCAWRWTSNQETQYFGPGTRLLVL.

The gene calls are TRBV29-1 and TRBJ2-5; TRBD1 aligns across 8 bases. V lost 5 bases, J lost 3 bases, and 2 bases stayed unmatched. CDR1 is SQVTM and CDR2 is ANQGSEA in the germline V gene. The CDR3 loop spans 12 amino acids. The CDR3 loop reads CSVRTGKETQYF. In DNA, the CDR3 is TGCAGCGTTAGGACAGGGAAAGAGACCCAGTACTTC.

Only one count was recorded for this clone. The chain links TRBV27 to TRBJ2-1, with TRBD1 matching 7 bases. J gave up 4 bases and V 1 base, and 1 base lay outside the gene matches. CDR1 MNHEY and CDR2 SMNVEV come from the germline V gene (reference sequence). The CDR3 covers 14 residues. The CDR3 DNA reads TGTGCCAGCAGTTTATTGGACAGGTACAATGAGCAGTTCTTC. Amino acids: CASSLLDRYNEQFF.

The J gene is TRBJ2-1, the V gene TRBV27; 7 nucleotides line up with TRBD2. Germline trimming cut 5 bases from V and 9 bases from J; bases unmatched to any gene: 13. Germline values: CDR1 MNHEY, CDR2 SMNVEV (reference sequence). The CDR3 is 15 amino acids. CDR3 in DNA: TGTGCCAGCAGTCCTCAGCGGGGTGGTTACGGTGAGCAGTTCTTC. Amino acid sequence: CASSPQRGGYGEQFF.

This chain connects TRBV7-9 to TRBJ1-1; 8 nucleotides match TRBD1. Trimming at V came to 4 bases and at J to 6 bases, leaving 7 bases not matched to a gene. The CDR3 runs 14 residues. The V gene's germline CDR1 is SEHNR and CDR2 FQNEAQ (reference sequence). The CDR3 DNA sequence: TGTGCCAGCAGCTCCGGAGCGGGACAGGCTGAAGCTTTCTTT. Its protein is CASSSGAGQAEAFF.

The V and J genes are TRBV2 and TRBJ1-3; perhaps TRBD1 as D (6 bases). Trimming left V 2 bases short and J 6 bases short, with 14 bases between. The CDR3 covers 15 residues. The germline gives CDR1 SNHLY, CDR2 FYNNEI. The CDR3 loop reads CASSELAGDINTIYF. CDR3 coding DNA: TGTGCCAGCAGTGAATTGGCAGGGGACATAAACACCATATATTTT.

The chain links TRBV4-3 to TRBJ1-3; 7 nucleotides match TRBD1. The J segment lost 4 bases and the V segment lost 0 bases, leaving 9 bases of the junction unmatched. The CDR3 runs to 17 residues. Germline V gene lookup returns CDR1 LGHNA and CDR2 YSLEER. The CDR3 here is CASSQDLWTGVGNTIYF. CDR3 sequence (DNA): TGCGCCAGCAGCCAAGATCTCTGGACAGGAGTCGGAAACACCATATATTTT.

The sample holds many counts of this clone. V gene TRBV4-3 combines with J gene TRBJ2-1, with TRBD2 identical over 9 bases. Germline V gives CDR1 LGHNA, CDR2 YSLEER. The CDR3 is 16 amino acids. Trimming took 0 bases from V and 2 from J; bases not matched to a gene: 2. In DNA, the CDR3 is TGCGCCAGCAGCCAAGATGGCGGGAGGGCCTACAATGAGCAGTTCTTC. It yields the protein CASSQDGGRAYNEQFF.